The rows below give T cell receptor beta chains drawn from one sample of a study of blood T cell repertoires in COVID-19. The table came from immunoSEQ multiplex PCR; TCRdb's copy has only in-frame clones and leaves some out. The table includes approximately 360,000 clones, approximately 89% detected once. The sample taken for sequencing was PBMCs or T cells enriched from blood (not recorded which). The receptors derive from a man aged 40-49 years in a cohort exposed to, infected with or recovered from COVID-19 (not recorded which). Each CDR3 is given with its conserved first and last residue. Each record gives: D gene, V gene, clone size, J gene, CDR3 DNA, CDR3 protein. D genes are given only for firm matches. Clone size, where shown, is once, few, many, or a class for clones that have expanded.

>TRBD2|TRBV4-1|NA|TRBJ2-7
TGCGCCAGCAGCCAAGTCCTAGCGGGAGTGCGAGAGCAGTACTTC
CASSQVLAGVREQYF
>TRBD1|TRBV18|NA|TRBJ2-7
TGTGCCAGCTCACCAGCCGGGACAGAGTACGAGCAGTACTTC
CASSPAGTEYEQYF
>NA|TRBV9|NA|TRBJ2-2
TGTGCCAGCAGCCCCCGGGAAAACACCGGGGAGCTGTTTTTT
CASSPRENTGELFF
>NA|TRBV10-3|NA|TRBJ2-5
TGTGCCATCAGTGAGCCCGGGGGACCAGAGACCCAGTACTTC
CAISEPGGPETQYF
>TRBD1|TRBV29-1|NA|TRBJ1-3
TGCAGCGTTGATGAGGGACAGGGGGCAATTTCTGGAAACACCATATATTTT
CSVDEGQGAISGNTIYF
>TRBD2|TRBV30|NA|TRBJ2-7
TGTGCCTGGAGCGCGGGAGGAGCGCGCGAGCAGTACTTC
CAWSAGGAREQYF
>TRBD2|TRBV18|NA|TRBJ2-1
TGTGCCAGCTCACCAAGAGGGGGACTAGTGTCCTACAATGAGCAGTTCTTC
CASSPRGGLVSYNEQFF
>NA|TRBV15|NA|TRBJ1-2
TGTGCCACCAGCGTAAGCAACTATGGCTACACCTTC
CATSVSNYGYTF
>TRBD2|TRBV19|NA|TRBJ2-2
TGTGCCAGTAGTATAGTAGCGGGAGGGAGCACCGGGGAGCTGTTTTTT
CASSIVAGGSTGELFF
>NA|TRBV12-5|NA|TRBJ2-7
TGTGCTAGTGGTTTTTCCCTCTACGAGCAGTACTTC
CASGFSLYEQYF
>TRBD2|TRBV5-6|NA|TRBJ2-3
TGTGCCAGCAGCTTCACCGGGACTAGCGGAACTATTAGCACAGATACGCAGTATTTT
CASSFTGTSGTISTDTQYF
>NA|TRBV5-8|NA|TRBJ2-1
TGTGCCAGCAGCCTGCTCAGGGGTGGCGAGCAGTTCTTC
CASSLLRGGEQFF
>TRBD1|TRBV19|NA|TRBJ1-1
TGTGCCAGCGAGACAGGGGCGAACACTGAAGCTTTCTTT
CASETGANTEAFF
>TRBD2|TRBV7-3|NA|TRBJ2-1
TGTGCCAGCAGCCTAGCGGGAGGGTTATACAATGAGCAGTTCTTC
CASSLAGGLYNEQFF
>NA|TRBV12-3/TRBV12-4|NA|TRBJ1-1
TGTGCCAGCAGTGCAGGGCGGGGTGAAGCTTTCTTT
CASSAGRGEAFF
>NA|TRBV4-2|NA|TRBJ2-1
TGTGCCAGCAGCCAAGACGCCCAGAGGGGGAGTAGGGATGAGCAGTTCTTC
CASSQDAQRGSRDEQFF
>NA|TRBV27|NA|TRBJ2-1
TGTGCCAGCATCCTGGAGGAGGGTAGGCAGTTCTTC
CASILEEGRQFF
>NA|TRBV5-4|NA|TRBJ1-2
TGTGCCAGCAGCTCTAGGGACACCTATGGCTACACCTTC
CASSSRDTYGYTF
>NA|TRBV7-5|NA|TRBJ1-2
TGTGTCAGACTCGGACAGGGGGCGCCGTCTGTCGGCTACACCTTC
CVRLGQGAPSVGYTF
>NA|TRBV14|few|TRBJ2-7
TGTGCCAGCAGCCAAGACTTAAGGGGTCGCGAGCAGTACTTC
CASSQDLRGREQYF
>NA|TRBV4-1|NA|TRBJ2-1
TGCGCCAGCAGCCAAAGCGGATTCTCCTACAATGAGCAGTTCTTC
CASSQSGFSYNEQFF
>NA|TRBV25-1|NA|TRBJ2-3
TGTGCCAGCAAAGTGACGGGGGGCACAGATACGCAGTATTTT
CASKVTGGTDTQYF
>NA|TRBV27|many|TRBJ1-3
TGTGCCAGCAGTTTTCGGGGGGTGGGTGGAAACACCATATATTTT
CASSFRGVGGNTIYF
>NA|TRBV4-1|NA|TRBJ2-1
TGCGCCAGCAGCCCAGGGGCTAATGAGCAGTTCTTC
CASSPGANEQFF
>NA|TRBV7-6|NA|TRBJ1-1
TGTGCCAGCAGCTTATTAGACACTGAAGCTTTCTTT
CASSLLDTEAFF
>TRBD1|TRBV15|NA|TRBJ1-6
TGTGCCACCAGCAGGAACTGGGACAGGACCTCCTATAATTCACCCCTCCACTTT
CATSRNWDRTSYNSPLHF
>NA|TRBV28|NA|TRBJ1-6
TGTGCCAGCACCCGCGTGGAGGGTAATTCACCCCTCCACTTT
CASTRVEGNSPLHF
>TRBD2|TRBV27|NA|TRBJ2-1
TGTGCCAGCAGTTCCCTCCGGGACTACAACTACAATGAGCAGTTCTTC
CASSSLRDYNYNEQFF
>TRBD2|TRBV10-2|NA|TRBJ2-7
TGCGCCAGCGGAGGACTAGCGGGGCCCTACGAGCAGTACTTC
CASGGLAGPYEQYF
>NA|TRBV3-1/TRBV3-2|NA|TRBJ1-2
TGTGCCAGCAGCCAAGAAGCTGGCGGGGGTGGCTACACCTTC
CASSQEAGGGGYTF
>TRBD1|TRBV29-1|few|TRBJ1-1
TGCAGCTCAGACAGGGTCTCCACTGAAGCTTTCTTT
CSSDRVSTEAFF
>TRBD1|TRBV19|NA|TRBJ2-7
TGTGCCAGTAGCGTAAGCCTCGGACAGGGCAAGCAGTACTTC
CASSVSLGQGKQYF
>TRBD2|TRBV2|once|TRBJ2-3
TGTGCCAGCAGTGAAGATTTGCGGGAGGGAGATACGCAGTATTTT
CASSEDLREGDTQYF
>NA|TRBV28|NA|TRBJ1-2
TGTGCCAGCAGTTCCAGAGGGACTTTCGGCTACACCTTC
CASSSRGTFGYTF
>TRBD1|TRBV5-6|NA|TRBJ1-4
TGTGCCAGCAGCGGGACAGGGAATAATGAAAAACTGTTTTTT
CASSGTGNNEKLFF
>NA|TRBV29-1|once|TRBJ1-2
TGCAGCGTTGACCAGGGTTTGGTTCAGGGCTACACCTTC
CSVDQGLVQGYTF
>TRBD2|TRBV19|NA|TRBJ2-7
TGTGCCAGTAGTATAGATACTAGCGGCACCTACGAGCAGTACTTC
CASSIDTSGTYEQYF
>NA|TRBV10-3|NA|TRBJ2-7
TGTGCCATCAGTGGGGCGACCAGAGGGTACGAGCAGTACTTC
CAISGATRGYEQYF
>NA|TRBV6-4|NA|TRBJ1-2
TGTGCCAGCAGTGACGCGGCGTCTGGGGGCTACACCTTC
CASSDAASGGYTF
>TRBD2|TRBV11-2|NA|TRBJ2-3
TGTGCCAGCAGCAAGGGACTAGCGGGAGGGCCTGTAGATACGCAGTATTTT
CASSKGLAGGPVDTQYF
>TRBD1|TRBV28|NA|TRBJ1-2
TGTGCCAGCAGGACCGGCCAGGGGGCGGGCTATGGCTACACCTTC
CASRTGQGAGYGYTF
>TRBD1|TRBV6-5|NA|TRBJ2-7
TGTGCCAGCAGTAGGACAGGGCCATACGAGCAGTACTTC
CASSRTGPYEQYF
>TRBD1|TRBV9|NA|TRBJ2-7
TGTGCCAGCAGCCAATCCGGGACAGGACCCTACGAGCAGTACTTC
CASSQSGTGPYEQYF
>NA|TRBV5-1|few|TRBJ2-3
TGCGCCAGCAGGAAAGCGGACCCCACAGATACGCAGTATTTT
CASRKADPTDTQYF
>TRBD2|TRBV9|many|TRBJ2-3
TGTGCCAGCAGCGCAGCTAGCGGGAGGGCAGATACGCAGTATTTT
CASSAASGRADTQYF
>TRBD1|TRBV18|once|TRBJ2-5
TGTGCCAGCTCACCACCGTGGATGGACAGGGGGAAAGAGACCCAGTACTTC
CASSPPWMDRGKETQYF